These T cell receptor beta chains were read from a single sample in a study of vaccination and CD4 T cells after COVID-19. Antigens of these TCRs are unknown. TCRdb reanalysed the PCR reads using MiXCR and keeps one entry per CDR3 protein. Of some 14,000 distinct CDR3 sequences listed, about 21% are singletons. The source material was cultured CD4+ T cells from blood. The source is a human donor with COVID-19. The CDR3 runs from the conserved cysteine through the conserved F or W. The order of the fields is J gene, V gene, D gene, clone size, CDR3 DNA, CDR3 protein. D genes are given only for firm matches. Size is stated for part of the rows, as once, few or many counts, or as a class when the clone is expanded.

J: TRBJ1-5
V: TRBV6-4
D: NA
size: NA
DNA: TGTGCCAGCAGTGGGGACCCGGGGGTTCAGCCCCAGCATTTT
CDR3: CASSGDPGVQPQHF

J: TRBJ2-1
V: TRBV20-1
D: NA
size: NA
DNA: TGCAGGCCCAGCGGCCCCCTGAGGGGGCAGTTCTTC
CDR3: CRPSGPLRGQFF

J: TRBJ1-1
V: TRBV7-8
D: NA
size: NA
DNA: TGTGCCAGCAGCTTTTTCGCGCCCCATTTTAACACTGAAGCTTTCTTT
CDR3: CASSFFAPHFNTEAFF

J: TRBJ1-6
V: TRBV19
D: NA
size: few
DNA: TGTGCCAGTAGCGACCAGGGTGTAGGCTCCCTCCACTTT
CDR3: CASSDQGVGSLHF

J: TRBJ1-1
V: TRBV6-5
D: NA
size: medium-sized
DNA: TGTGCCAGCAGTTGGGGGAGTGAAGCTTTCTTT
CDR3: CASSWGSEAFF

J: TRBJ1-2
V: TRBV28
D: NA
size: NA
DNA: TGTGCCAGCAGTTCCCAGGGAGGCTACTATGGCTACACCTTC
CDR3: CASSSQGGYYGYTF

J: TRBJ1-5
V: TRBV4-3
D: NA
size: NA
DNA: TGCGCCAGCAGCCAAGATTTCAAGGGTAGTCAGCCCCAGCATTTT
CDR3: CASSQDFKGSQPQHF

J: TRBJ1-2
V: TRBV15
D: NA
size: NA
DNA: TGTGCCACCAGCAGAGATAGCCAGGGCTCCTATGGCTACACCTTC
CDR3: CATSRDSQGSYGYTF

J: TRBJ2-1
V: TRBV11-3
D: NA
size: NA
DNA: TGTGCCAGCAGCTTAGATCGAGGTGAGCAGTTCTTC
CDR3: CASSLDRGEQFF

J: TRBJ1-1
V: TRBV14
D: TRBD1
size: few
DNA: TGTGCCAGCAGCCAAGGGGACAGGGTAGGGTTCCTGAACACTGAAGCTTTCTTT
CDR3: CASSQGDRVGFLNTEAFF

J: TRBJ1-2
V: TRBV5-8
D: NA
size: NA
DNA: TGTGCCAGCAGGCAATCTGGGACTAGCTCAGCCTATGGCTACACCTTC
CDR3: CASRQSGTSSAYGYTF

J: TRBJ1-5
V: TRBV29-1
D: NA
size: NA
DNA: TGCAGCGTCGTAGATAGCGCCAATCAGCCCCAGCATTTT
CDR3: CSVVDSANQPQHF

J: TRBJ1-2
V: TRBV6-1
D: NA
size: medium-sized
DNA: TGTGCCACCGTGGACGGAGGACTCTATGGCTACACCTTC
CDR3: CATVDGGLYGYTF

J: TRBJ2-4
V: TRBV2
D: TRBD1
size: NA
DNA: TGTGCCAGCAGTGGGGACAGGGGTTTAGCCAAAAACATTCAGTACTTC
CDR3: CASSGDRGLAKNIQYF

J: TRBJ1-2
V: TRBV29-1
D: TRBD1
size: few
DNA: TGCAGCGGGCAGGGGGCGATGGGTGGCTACACCTTC
CDR3: CSGQGAMGGYTF

J: TRBJ2-2
V: TRBV19
D: TRBD2
size: NA
DNA: TGTGCCAGTATTAAAACGGCGGGGGCCGGGGAGCTGTTTTTT
CDR3: CASIKTAGAGELFF

J: TRBJ2-2
V: TRBV6-1
D: NA
size: NA
DNA: TGTGCCAGCAGTGAAAGGGGGGGAGCGAACACCGGGGAGCTGTTTTTT
CDR3: CASSERGGANTGELFF

J: TRBJ2-4
V: TRBV29-1
D: NA
size: NA
DNA: TGCAGCGTTGGAACAGGGACCAAAAACATTCAGTACTTC
CDR3: CSVGTGTKNIQYF

J: TRBJ2-5
V: TRBV4-1
D: TRBD2
size: NA
DNA: TGCGCCAGCAGCCAAGAATATCAAGCGGGGGGGCAGGAGACCCAGTACTTC
CDR3: CASSQEYQAGGQETQYF

J: TRBJ1-5
V: TRBV19
D: TRBD1
size: NA
DNA: TGTGCCAGTAGTCTGGGGGCGGGACAGGGTCATCAGCCCCAGCATTTT
CDR3: CASSLGAGQGHQPQHF

J: TRBJ1-6
V: TRBV18
D: TRBD1
size: NA
DNA: TGTGCCAGCTCAACGGACAGGGATCCCAGCTCCTATAATTCACCCCTCCACTTT
CDR3: CASSTDRDPSSYNSPLHF

J: TRBJ2-7
V: TRBV12-3/TRBV12-4
D: TRBD1
size: NA
DNA: TGTGCCAGCAGTCCGGGACAGGGGTTGGAGCAGTACTTC
CDR3: CASSPGQGLEQYF